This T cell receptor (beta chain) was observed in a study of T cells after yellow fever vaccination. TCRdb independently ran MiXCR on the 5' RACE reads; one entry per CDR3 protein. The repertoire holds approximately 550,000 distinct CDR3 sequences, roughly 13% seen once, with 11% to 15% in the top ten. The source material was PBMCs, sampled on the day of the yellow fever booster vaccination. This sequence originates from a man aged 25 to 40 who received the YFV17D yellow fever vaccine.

In nucleotides, the CDR3 is TGTGCCAGCAGCTTTGCGGGTACCTACGAGCAGTACTTC. As protein: CASSFAGTYEQYF. The V and J genes are TRBV7-3 and TRBJ2-7, with D tentatively TRBD2 (5 bases). V was trimmed by 3 bases and J by 2 bases, leaving 8 bases between them. This CDR3 is built from 13 residues. Germline V CDR1 and CDR2: SGHTA, FQGTGA.